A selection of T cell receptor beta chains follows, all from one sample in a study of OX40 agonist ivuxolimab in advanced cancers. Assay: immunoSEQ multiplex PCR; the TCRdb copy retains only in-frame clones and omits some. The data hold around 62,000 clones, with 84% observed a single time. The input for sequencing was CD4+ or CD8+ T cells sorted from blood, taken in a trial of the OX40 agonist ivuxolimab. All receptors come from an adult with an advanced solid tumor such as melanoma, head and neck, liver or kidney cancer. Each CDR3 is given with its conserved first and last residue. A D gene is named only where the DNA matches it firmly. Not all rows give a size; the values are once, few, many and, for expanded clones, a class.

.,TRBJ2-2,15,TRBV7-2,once,TGTGCCAGCAGCTTAGCCTCCAGGAACACCGGGGAGCTGTTTTTT,CASSLASRNTGELFF
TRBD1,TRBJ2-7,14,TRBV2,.,TGTGCCAGCAGGGTGACAGGGGCCTCCTACGAGCAGTACTTC,CASRVTGASYEQYF
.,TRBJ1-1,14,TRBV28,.,TGTGCCAGCAGCGATCGGATGGCTTCCACTGAAGCTTTCTTT,CASSDRMASTEAFF
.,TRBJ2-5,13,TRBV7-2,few,TGTGCCAGCAGCCGCCCTGGAACAGAGACCCAGTACTTC,CASSRPGTETQYF
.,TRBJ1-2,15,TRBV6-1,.,TGTGCCAGCAGTGAAGGCAGATGGCTTAACTATGGCTACACCTTC,CASSEGRWLNYGYTF
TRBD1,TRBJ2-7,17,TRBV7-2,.,TGTGCCAGCAGCCCCTTGTGGGGGACAGGCGGGGTATCCGAGCAGTACTTC,CASSPLWGTGGVSEQYF
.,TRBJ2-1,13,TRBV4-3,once,TGCGCCAGCAGCCAAGTTTTCGAGCATGAGCAGTTCTTC,CASSQVFEHEQFF
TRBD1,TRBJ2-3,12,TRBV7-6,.,TGTGCCAGCAGTCTGACAGGGGATACGCAGTATTTT,CASSLTGDTQYF
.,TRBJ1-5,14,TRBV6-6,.,TGTGCCAGCAGTTACGGCGAAGGGAATCAGCCCCAGCATTTT,CASSYGEGNQPQHF
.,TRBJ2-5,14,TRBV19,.,TGTGCCAGTAGTCCCGACAGGCTAATAGAGACCCAGTACTTC,CASSPDRLIETQYF
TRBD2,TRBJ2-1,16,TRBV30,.,TGTGCCTTCCAATTTAGCGGGAGAGGGGCCTACAATGAGCAGTTCTTC,CAFQFSGRGAYNEQFF
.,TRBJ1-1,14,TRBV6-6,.,TGTGCCACCATTATAAGGGACCCGAACACTGAAGCTTTCTTT,CATIIRDPNTEAFF
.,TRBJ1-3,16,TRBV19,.,TGTGCCAGTAGTATAGCCAAAGACTACTCTGGAAACACCATATATTTT,CASSIAKDYSGNTIYF
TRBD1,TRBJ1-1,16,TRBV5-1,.,TGCGCCAGCAGCTCGGACGCGGCAGGGGGCCTCACTGAAGCTTTCTTT,CASSSDAAGGLTEAFF
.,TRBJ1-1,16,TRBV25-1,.,TGTGCCAGCAGTAATTTAGAAGGATTTGGGAACACTGAAGCTTTCTTT,CASSNLEGFGNTEAFF
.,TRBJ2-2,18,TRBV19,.,TGTGCCAGTAGTTTTGGACCGGGGCGGGCCCAGAACACCGGGGAGCTGTTTTTT,CASSFGPGRAQNTGELFF
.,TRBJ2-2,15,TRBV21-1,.,TGTGCCAGCAGCAAAGGGACAGGCTCGGAAGGGGAGCTGTTTTTT,CASSKGTGSEGELFF